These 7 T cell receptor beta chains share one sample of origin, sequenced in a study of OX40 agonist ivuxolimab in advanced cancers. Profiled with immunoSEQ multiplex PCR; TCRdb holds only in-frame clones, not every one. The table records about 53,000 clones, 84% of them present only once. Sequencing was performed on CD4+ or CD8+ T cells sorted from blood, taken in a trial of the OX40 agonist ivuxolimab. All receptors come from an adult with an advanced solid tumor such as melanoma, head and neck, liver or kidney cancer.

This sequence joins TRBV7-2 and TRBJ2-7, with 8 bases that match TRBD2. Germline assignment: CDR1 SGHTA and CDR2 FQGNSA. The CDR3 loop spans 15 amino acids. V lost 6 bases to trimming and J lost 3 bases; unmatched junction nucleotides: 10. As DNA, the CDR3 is TGTGCCAGCAGTCATAACGGGGGGGGAGACTACGAGCAGTACTTC. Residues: CASSHNGGGDYEQYF.

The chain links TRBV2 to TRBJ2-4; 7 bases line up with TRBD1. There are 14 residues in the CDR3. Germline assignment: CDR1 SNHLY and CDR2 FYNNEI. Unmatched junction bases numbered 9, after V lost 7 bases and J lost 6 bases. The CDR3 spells CASIVPGGRNIQYF. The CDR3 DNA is TGTGCCAGCATAGTCCCAGGGGGTAGAAACATTCAGTACTTC. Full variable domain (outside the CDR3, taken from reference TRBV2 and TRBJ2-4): EPEVTQTPSHQVTQMGQEVILRCVPISNHLYFYWYRQILGQKVEFLVSFYNNEISEKSEIFDDQFSVERPDGSNFTLKIRSTKLEDSAMYFCASIVPGGRNIQYFGAGTRLSVL.

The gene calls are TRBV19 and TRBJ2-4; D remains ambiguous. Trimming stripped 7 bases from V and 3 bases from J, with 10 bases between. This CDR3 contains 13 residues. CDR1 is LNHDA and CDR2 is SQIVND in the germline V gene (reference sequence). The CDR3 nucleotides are TGTGCCAGTAAGTTGGTGGACAAAAACATTCAGTACTTC. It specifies CASKLVDKNIQYF.

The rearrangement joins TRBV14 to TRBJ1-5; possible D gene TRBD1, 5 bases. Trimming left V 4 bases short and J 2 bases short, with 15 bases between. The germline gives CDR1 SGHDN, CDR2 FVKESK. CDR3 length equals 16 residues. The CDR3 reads CASSLSGGIGNQPQHF. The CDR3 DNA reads TGTGCCAGCAGCCTAAGCGGGGGTATCGGCAATCAGCCCCAGCATTTT.

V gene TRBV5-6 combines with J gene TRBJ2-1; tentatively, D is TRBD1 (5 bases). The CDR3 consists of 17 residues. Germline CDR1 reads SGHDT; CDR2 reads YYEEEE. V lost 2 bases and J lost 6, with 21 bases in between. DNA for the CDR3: TGTGCCAGCAGCTTTTTTAACCCTGGGCAGGGCCCCAATGAGCAGTTCTTC. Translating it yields CASSFFNPGQGPNEQFF.

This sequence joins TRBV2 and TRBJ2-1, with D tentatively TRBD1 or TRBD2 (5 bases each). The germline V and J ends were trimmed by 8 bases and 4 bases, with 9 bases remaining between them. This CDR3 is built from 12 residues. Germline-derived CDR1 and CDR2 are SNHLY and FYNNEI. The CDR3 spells CASGTLYNEQFF. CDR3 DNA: TGTGCCAGCGGGACGCTTTACAATGAGCAGTTCTTC.

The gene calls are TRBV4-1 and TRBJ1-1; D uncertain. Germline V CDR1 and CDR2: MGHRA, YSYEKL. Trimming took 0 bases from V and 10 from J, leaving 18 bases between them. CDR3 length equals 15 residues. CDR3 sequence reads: CASSQDRSSRRAAFF. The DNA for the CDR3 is TGCGCCAGCAGCCAAGATCGTAGTAGCAGGCGTGCAGCTTTCTTT.